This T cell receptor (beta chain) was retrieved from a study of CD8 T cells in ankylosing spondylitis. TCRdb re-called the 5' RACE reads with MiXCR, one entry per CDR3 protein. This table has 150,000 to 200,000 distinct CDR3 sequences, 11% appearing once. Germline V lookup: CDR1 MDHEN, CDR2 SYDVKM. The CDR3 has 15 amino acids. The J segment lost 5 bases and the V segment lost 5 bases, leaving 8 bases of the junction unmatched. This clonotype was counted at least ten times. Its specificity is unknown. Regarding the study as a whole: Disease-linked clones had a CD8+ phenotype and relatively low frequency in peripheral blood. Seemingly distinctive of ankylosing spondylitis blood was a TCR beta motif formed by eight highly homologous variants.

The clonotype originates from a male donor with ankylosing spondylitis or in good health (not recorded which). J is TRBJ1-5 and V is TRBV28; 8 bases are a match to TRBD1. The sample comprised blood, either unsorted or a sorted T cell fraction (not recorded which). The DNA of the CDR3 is TGTGCCAGCAGTGGGGACAGGAAAATCGATCAGCCCCAGCATTTT. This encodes CASSGDRKIDQPQHF.